Included here is one T cell receptor beta chain sequence, with context. The target antigen is unknown. The data stem from a study of OX40 agonist ivuxolimab in advanced cancers. Study background: Partial responses occurred in three patients (one hepatocellular carcinoma, two cutaneous melanoma).

Regarding the study as a whole: Nonresponders, in some cases, also had low normalized T-cell clonal expansion. At doses 0.1 to 3.0 mg/kg, CD4+ and CD8+ clones expanded. Researchers report that CD8+ T cells had, on average, more expanded clones than CD4+.

Germline CDR1 and CDR2: KGHSH and LQKENI. The CDR3 covers 14 residues. Deletions cut 2 bases from V and 5 bases from J, with 12 bases between. The method was immunoSEQ multiplex PCR; TCRdb's version includes in-frame clones alone and lacks a portion of them. The sample lists under 45,000 clones, 60% to 80% occurring once. The TCR was taken from an adult with an advanced solid tumor such as melanoma, head and neck, liver or kidney cancer. V gene TRBV18 combines with J gene TRBJ1-2; no definite D call. The sample in question was CD4+ or CD8+ T cells sorted from blood, obtained in a trial of the OX40 agonist ivuxolimab. For the CDR3, the DNA is TGTGCCAGCTCACCAGAGGGCTCGTTTTATGGCTACACCTTC. It codes for CASSPEGSFYGYTF.